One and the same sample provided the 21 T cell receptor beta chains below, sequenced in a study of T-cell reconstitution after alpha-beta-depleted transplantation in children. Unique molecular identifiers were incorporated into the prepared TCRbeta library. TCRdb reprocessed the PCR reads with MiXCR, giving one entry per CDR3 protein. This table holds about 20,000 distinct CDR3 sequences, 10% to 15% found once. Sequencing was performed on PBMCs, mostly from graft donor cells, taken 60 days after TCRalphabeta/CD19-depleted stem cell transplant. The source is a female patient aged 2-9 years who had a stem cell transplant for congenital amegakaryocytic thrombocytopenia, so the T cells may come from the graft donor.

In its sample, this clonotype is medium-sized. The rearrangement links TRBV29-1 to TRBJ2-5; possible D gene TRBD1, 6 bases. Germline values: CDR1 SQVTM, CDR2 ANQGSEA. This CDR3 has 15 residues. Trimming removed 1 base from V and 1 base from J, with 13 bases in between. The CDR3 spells CSVEVKGRGQETQYF. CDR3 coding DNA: TGCAGCGTTGAAGTAAAGGGCAGGGGCCAAGAGACCCAGTACTTC. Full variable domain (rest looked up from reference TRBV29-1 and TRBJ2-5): SAVISQKPSRDICQRGTSLTIQCQVDSQVTMMFWYRQQPGQSLTLIATANQGSEATYESGFVIDKFPISRPNLTFSTLTVSNMSPEDSSIYLCSVEVKGRGQETQYFGPGTRLLVL.

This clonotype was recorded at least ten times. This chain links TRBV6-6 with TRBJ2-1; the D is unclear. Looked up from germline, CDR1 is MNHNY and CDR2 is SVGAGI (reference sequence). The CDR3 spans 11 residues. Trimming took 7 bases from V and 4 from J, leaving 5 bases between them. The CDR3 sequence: CASTVYNEQFF. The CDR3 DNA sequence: TGTGCCAGCACCGTATACAATGAGCAGTTCTTC.

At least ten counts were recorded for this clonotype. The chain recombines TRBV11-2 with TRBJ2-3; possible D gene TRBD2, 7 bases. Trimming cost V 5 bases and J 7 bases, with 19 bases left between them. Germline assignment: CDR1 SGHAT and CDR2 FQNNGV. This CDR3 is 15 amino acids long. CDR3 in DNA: TGTGCCAGCAGCCGGGGGGCGGGTTGGGGGAATACGCAGTATTTT. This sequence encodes CASSRGAGWGNTQYF. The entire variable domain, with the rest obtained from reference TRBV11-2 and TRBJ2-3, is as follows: EAGVAQSPRYKIIEKRQSVAFWCNPISGHATLYWYQQILGQGPKLLIQFQNNGVVDDSQLPKDRFSAERLKGVDSTLKIQPAKLEDSAVYLCASSRGAGWGNTQYFGPGTRLTVL.

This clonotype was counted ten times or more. CDR3 in DNA: TGTGCCAGCAGCGTAGATCTGAGTGGTGAGCAGTTCTTC. Its translation is CASSVDLSGEQFF. The V gene is TRBV9, the J gene TRBJ2-1; no firm D call. Per germline, CDR1 SGDLS and CDR2 YYNGEE. The ends were cut back, 0 bases at V and 9 bases at J, with 10 bases in the middle. The CDR3 is made up of 13 amino acids.

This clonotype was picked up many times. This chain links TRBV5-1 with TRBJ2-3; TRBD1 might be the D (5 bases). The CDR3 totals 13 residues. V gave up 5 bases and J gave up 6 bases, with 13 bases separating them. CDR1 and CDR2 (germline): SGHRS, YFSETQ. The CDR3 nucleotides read TGCGCCAGCAGAATGGGGCTTGCCGATACGCAGTATTTT. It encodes CASRMGLADTQYF. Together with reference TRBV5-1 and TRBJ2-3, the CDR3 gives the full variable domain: KAGVTQTPRYLIKTRGQQVTLSCSPISGHRSVSWYQQTPGQGLQFLFEYFSETQRNKGNFPGRFSGRQFSNSRSEMNVSTLELGDSALYLCASRMGLADTQYFGPGTRLTVL.

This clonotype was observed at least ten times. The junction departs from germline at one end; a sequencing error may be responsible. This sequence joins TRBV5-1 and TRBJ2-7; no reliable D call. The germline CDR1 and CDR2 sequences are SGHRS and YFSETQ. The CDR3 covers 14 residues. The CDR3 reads CASSLGRPPYEQYF. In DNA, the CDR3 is TGCGCCAGCAGTTTGGGCCGCCCTCCCTACGAGCAGTACTTC.

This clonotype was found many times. The CDR3 DNA sequence: TGTGCCACCAGCAGAGATCGGGTAGGACTAGCGGGAGGGATATGGGCTGAGCAGTTCTTC. Translation gives CATSRDRVGLAGGIWAEQFF. This chain joins TRBV15 and TRBJ2-1; 15 bases line up with TRBD2. The V gene end was trimmed by 0 bases and the J gene end by 9 bases; junction bases not matched to a gene: 15. Germline-derived CDR1 and CDR2 are LNHNV and YYDKDF (reference sequence). The CDR3 is made up of 20 amino acids.

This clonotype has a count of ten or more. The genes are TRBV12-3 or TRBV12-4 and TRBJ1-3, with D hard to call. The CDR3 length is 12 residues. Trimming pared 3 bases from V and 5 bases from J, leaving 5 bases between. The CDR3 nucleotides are TGTGCCAGCAGTTTTAACAGAAACACCATATATTTT. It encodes CASSFNRNTIYF.

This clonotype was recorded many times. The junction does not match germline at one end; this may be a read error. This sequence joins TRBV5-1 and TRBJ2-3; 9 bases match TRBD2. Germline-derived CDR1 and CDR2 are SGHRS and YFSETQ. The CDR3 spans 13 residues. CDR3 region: CASSQTPGGRAWF. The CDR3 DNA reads TGCGCCAGCAGCCAGACGCCAGGCGGGAGGGCCTGGTTT.

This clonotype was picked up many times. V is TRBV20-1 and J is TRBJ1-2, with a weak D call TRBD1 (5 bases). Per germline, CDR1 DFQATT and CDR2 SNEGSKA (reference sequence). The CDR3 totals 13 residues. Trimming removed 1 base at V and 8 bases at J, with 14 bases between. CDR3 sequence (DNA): TGCAGTGCTAGAGCGCAGGGTTCTGCAGGCTACACCTTC. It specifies CSARAQGSAGYTF.

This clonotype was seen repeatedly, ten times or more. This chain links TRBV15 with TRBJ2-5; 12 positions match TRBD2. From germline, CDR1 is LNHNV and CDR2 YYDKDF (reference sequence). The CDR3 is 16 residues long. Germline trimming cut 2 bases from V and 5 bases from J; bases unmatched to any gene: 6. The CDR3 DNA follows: TGTGCCACCAGCAGAATGACTAGCGGGAGTGGGGAGACCCAGTACTTC. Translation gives CATSRMTSGSGETQYF.

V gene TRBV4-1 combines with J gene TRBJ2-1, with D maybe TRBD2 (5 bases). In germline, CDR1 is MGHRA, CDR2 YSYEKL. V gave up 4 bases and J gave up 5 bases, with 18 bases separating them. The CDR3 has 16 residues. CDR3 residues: CASSRQEGEGHNEQFF. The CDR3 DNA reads TGCGCCAGCAGCCGACAAGAGGGAGAAGGGCACAATGAGCAGTTCTTC.

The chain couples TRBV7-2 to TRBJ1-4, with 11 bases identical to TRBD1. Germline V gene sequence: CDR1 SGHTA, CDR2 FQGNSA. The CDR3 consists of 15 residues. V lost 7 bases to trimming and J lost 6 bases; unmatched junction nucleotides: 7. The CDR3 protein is CASTMEDRGHEKLFF. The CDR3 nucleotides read TGTGCCAGCACAATGGAGGACAGGGGGCATGAAAAACTGTTTTTT.

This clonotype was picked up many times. CDR3 bases: TGCGCCAGCAGCTTGGCGGGTAGCTACGAACCCGAGACCCAGTACTTC. It specifies CASSLAGSYEPETQYF. The rearrangement joins TRBV5-1 to TRBJ2-5; D is unclear. This CDR3 is 16 amino acids long. The germline V gene has CDR1 SGHRS and CDR2 YFSETQ. V dropped 0 bases and J dropped 5 bases, with 17 bases sitting between them.

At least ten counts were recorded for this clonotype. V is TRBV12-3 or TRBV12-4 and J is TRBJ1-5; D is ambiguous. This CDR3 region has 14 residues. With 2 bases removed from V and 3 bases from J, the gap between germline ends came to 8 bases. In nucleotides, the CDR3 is TGTGCCAGCAGTTTAATACGGTCCAATCAGCCCCAGCATTTT. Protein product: CASSLIRSNQPQHF.

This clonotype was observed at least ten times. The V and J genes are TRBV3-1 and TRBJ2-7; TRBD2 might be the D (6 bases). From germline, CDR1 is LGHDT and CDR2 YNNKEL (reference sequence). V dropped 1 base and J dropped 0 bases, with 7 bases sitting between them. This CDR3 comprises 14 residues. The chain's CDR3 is CASSQGRGSYEQYF. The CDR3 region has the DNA TGTGCCAGCAGCCAAGGGCGGGGCTCCTACGAGCAGTACTTC.

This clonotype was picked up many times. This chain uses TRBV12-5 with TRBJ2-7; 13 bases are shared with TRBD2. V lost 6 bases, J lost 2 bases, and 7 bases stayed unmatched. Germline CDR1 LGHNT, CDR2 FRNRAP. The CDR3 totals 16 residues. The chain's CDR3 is CASGPELAGGPYEQYF. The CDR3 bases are TGTGCTAGTGGACCCGAACTAGCGGGAGGGCCCTACGAGCAGTACTTC.

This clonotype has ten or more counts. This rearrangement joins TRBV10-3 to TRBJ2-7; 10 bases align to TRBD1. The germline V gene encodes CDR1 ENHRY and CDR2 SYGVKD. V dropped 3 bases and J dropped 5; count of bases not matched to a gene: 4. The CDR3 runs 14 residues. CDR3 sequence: CAISDGTGVNEQYF. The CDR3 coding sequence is TGTGCCATCAGTGACGGGACAGGGGTCAACGAGCAGTACTTC.

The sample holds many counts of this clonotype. CDR3 coding DNA: TGTGCCACCAGTTCCTCGGACTTTCAAGAGACCCAGTACTTC. Its protein product is CATSSSDFQETQYF. The chain uses TRBV24-1 and TRBJ2-5, with D possibly being TRBD2 (5 bases). CDR1 is KGHDR, CDR2 SFDVKD, per germline. CDR3 size: 14 residues. The V and J ends lost 6 bases and 2 bases respectively, with 12 bases between them.

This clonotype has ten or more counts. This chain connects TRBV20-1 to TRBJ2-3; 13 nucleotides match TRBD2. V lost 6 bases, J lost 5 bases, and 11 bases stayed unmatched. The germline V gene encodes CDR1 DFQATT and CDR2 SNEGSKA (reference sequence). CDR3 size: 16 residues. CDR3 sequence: CSADQLAGGRGDTQYF. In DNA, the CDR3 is TGCAGTGCCGACCAACTAGCGGGAGGGCGGGGAGATACGCAGTATTTT.

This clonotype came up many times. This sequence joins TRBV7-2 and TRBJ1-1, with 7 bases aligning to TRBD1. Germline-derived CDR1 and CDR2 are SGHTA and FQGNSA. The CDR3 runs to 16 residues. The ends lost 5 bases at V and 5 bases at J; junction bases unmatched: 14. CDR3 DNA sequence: TGTGCCAGCAGCCCACGACTCGACAGGGCCTCAACTGAAGCTTTCTTT. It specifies CASSPRLDRASTEAFF.